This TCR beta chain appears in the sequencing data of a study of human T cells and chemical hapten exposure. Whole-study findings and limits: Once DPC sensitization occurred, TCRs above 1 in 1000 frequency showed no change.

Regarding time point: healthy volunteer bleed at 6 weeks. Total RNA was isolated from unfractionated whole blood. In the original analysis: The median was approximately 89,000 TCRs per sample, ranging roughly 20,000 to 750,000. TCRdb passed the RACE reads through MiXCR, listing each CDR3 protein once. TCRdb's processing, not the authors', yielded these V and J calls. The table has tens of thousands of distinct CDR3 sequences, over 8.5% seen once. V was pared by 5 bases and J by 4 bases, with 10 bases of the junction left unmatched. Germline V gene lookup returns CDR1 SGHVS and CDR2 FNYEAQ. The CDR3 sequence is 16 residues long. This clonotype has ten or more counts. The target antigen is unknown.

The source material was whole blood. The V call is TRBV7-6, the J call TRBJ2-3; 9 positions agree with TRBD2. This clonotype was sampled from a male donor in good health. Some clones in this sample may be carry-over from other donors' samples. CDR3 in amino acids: CASSPAGGFIADTQYF. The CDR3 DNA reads TGTGCCAGCAGCCCTGCGGGAGGGTTTATCGCAGATACGCAGTATTTT.